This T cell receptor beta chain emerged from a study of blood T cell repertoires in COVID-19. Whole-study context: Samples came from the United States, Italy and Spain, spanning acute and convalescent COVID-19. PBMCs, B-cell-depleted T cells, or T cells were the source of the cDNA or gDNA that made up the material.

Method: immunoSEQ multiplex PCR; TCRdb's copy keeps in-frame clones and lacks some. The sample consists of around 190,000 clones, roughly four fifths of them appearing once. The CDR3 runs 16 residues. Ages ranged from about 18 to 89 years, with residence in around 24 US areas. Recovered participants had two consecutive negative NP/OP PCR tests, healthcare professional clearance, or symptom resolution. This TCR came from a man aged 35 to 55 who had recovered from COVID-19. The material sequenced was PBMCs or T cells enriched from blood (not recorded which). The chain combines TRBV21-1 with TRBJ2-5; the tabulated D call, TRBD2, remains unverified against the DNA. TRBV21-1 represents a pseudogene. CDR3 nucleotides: TGTGCCAGCAGCAATCGCCTCCTAGCGGGGCAAGAGACCCAGTACTTC. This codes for CASSNRLLAGQETQYF.